This T cell receptor (beta chain) was identified during a study of Ad26.COV2.S vaccination and SARS-CoV-2 variants. Profiling relied on immunoSEQ multiplex PCR, and the TCRdb table lists in-frame clones only, not all of them. The sample includes roughly 390,000 clones, around 85% of them seen just once. A single count supports this clone. Its antigen is not identified. Regarding the study as a whole: Those who received vaccine or placebo ended up with similar non-spike TCR breadth. Vaccinees reportedly had broad spike-specific CD8+ and CD4+ T cell responses. Analytic work on TCR breadth and depth might have understated the full extent of total T cell responses.

As for treatment: some 19 received Ad26.COV2.S at low or high dose, single or two shots; several received placebo; per-sample allocation not given. It was on day 63 after the first vaccine or placebo injection that samples were taken. Trimming took 5 bases from V and 4 from J, leaving 18 bases between them. The CDR3 extends over 15 amino acids. The V gene's germline CDR1 is MNHNY and CDR2 SVGAGI (reference sequence). This chain uses TRBV6-6 with TRBJ2-7; D is possibly TRBD2 (5 bases). The source of this sequence is a person aged 18-65 years who received the Ad26.COV2.S COVID-19 vaccine or a placebo. The specimen was peripheral blood, collected in a trial of Ad26.COV2.S vaccine versus placebo. CDR3 sequence: CASSNPDHGDYEQYF. DNA for the CDR3: TGTGCCAGCAGTAACCCGGACCACGGGGATTACGAGCAGTACTTC.